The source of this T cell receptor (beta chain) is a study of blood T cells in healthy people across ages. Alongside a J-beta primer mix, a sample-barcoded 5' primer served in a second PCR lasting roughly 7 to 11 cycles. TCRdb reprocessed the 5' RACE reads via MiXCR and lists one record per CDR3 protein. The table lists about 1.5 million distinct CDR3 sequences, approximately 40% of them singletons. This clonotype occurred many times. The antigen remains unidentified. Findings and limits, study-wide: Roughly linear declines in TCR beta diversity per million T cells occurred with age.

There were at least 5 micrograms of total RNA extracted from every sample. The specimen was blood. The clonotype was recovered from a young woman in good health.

DNA of the CDR3: TGTGCCAGCAGCCCCGGGGGGGCTCTAAGCTCCTACAATGAGCAGTTCTTC. Encoded protein: CASSPGGALSSYNEQFF. This chain uses TRBV13 with TRBJ2-1; TRBD2 agrees at 8 bases. There are 17 residues in the CDR3. Per germline, CDR1 PRHDT and CDR2 FYEKMQ (reference sequence). V lost 5 bases, J lost 0 bases, and 9 bases stayed unmatched.